This T cell receptor (beta chain) was recorded in a study of CD8 T cells in ankylosing spondylitis. Study outcomes and limitations: Ankylosing spondylitis blood appeared to be characterized by a TCR beta motif of under 10 highly homologous variants. Previous work reported some of these motif variants in the synovial fluid and blood of reactive arthritis.

Quantitative molecular-barcoded 5'-RACE generated the TCR beta libraries. TCRdb re-derived calls from the 5' RACE reads in MiXCR, one entry per CDR3 protein. Here the sample spans 50,000 to 70,000 distinct CDR3 sequences, 6.2% being singletons. This clonotype came up a few times. Its antigen remains unknown. The receptor was isolated from a male donor with ankylosing spondylitis. Source material: synovial fluid, either unsorted or a sorted T cell fraction (not recorded which).

CDR3 amino acids: CASSEEGRGQPQHF. CDR3 bases: TGTGCCAGCAGTGAAGAGGGAAGAGGGCAGCCCCAGCATTTT. The chain has TRBV2 and TRBJ1-5; D remains unclear. Germline V gene lookup returns CDR1 SNHLY and CDR2 FYNNEI. The CDR3 is made up of 14 amino acids. V lost 1 base and J lost 7, with 11 bases in between.